Listed here are 26 T cell receptor beta chains from one sample, sequenced in a study of glioma-infiltrating T cells after dendritic cell vaccination. Clones were read by immunoSEQ multiplex PCR, and TCRdb kept only the in-frame ones, dropping some. The repertoire holds more than 95,000 clones, with around 80% as singletons. Described time point: after dendritic cell vaccination, including at tumor progression/relapse. Sequences were derived from blood, sampled after dendritic cell vaccination. The receptors here all came from a human donor with glioblastoma.

This chain joins TRBV10-2 and TRBJ1-1; no firm D call. Germline CDR1 is WSHSY and CDR2 is SAAADI. Trimming removed 4 bases from V and 3 bases from J, with 9 bases in between. CDR3 length equals 13 residues. For the CDR3, the DNA is TGCGCCAGCAGTGGTTGGCAGGACACTGAAGCTTTCTTT. Residues: CASSGWQDTEAFF.

This chain connects TRBV7-3 to TRBJ2-2; D is unresolved. CDR3 length: 14 amino acids. Trimming cost V 1 base and J 6 bases, with 9 bases left between them. Germline lookup yields CDR1 SGHTA and CDR2 FQGTGA. The CDR3 here is CASSLKGAAGELFF. The CDR3 DNA reads as TGTGCCAGCAGCTTAAAAGGAGCCGCCGGGGAGCTGTTTTTT.

The genes are TRBV4-2 and TRBJ2-5, with D perhaps TRBD1 (6 bases). V was cut by 1 base and J by 5 bases, with 8 bases left in between. CDR1 and CDR2 (germline): LGHNA, YNFKEQ. This CDR3 spans 13 amino acids. CDR3 amino acids: CASSQGRGETQYF. For the CDR3, the DNA is TGTGCCAGCAGCCAAGGAAGGGGGGAGACCCAGTACTTC.

The chain combines TRBV5-4 with TRBJ2-5; 8 bases match TRBD2. The V segment lost 2 bases and the J segment 2 bases; nucleotides outside the gene matches: 11. The germline gives CDR1 SGHNT, CDR2 YYREEE (reference sequence). This CDR3 spans 17 amino acids. CDR3: CASSLKGAGVRQETQYF. The CDR3 bases are TGTGCCAGCAGCTTAAAGGGAGCGGGAGTGAGACAAGAGACCCAGTACTTC. Based on the CDR3 plus reference TRBV5-4 and TRBJ2-5, the full variable domain is ETGVTQSPTHLIKTRGQQVTLRCSSQSGHNTVSWYQQALGQGPQFIFQYYREEENGRGNFPPRFSGLQFPNYSSELNVNALELDDSALYLCASSLKGAGVRQETQYFGPGTRLLVL.

The gene calls are TRBV13 and TRBJ2-1; D is undetermined. Trimming removed 3 bases from V and 0 bases from J, with 9 bases in between. Germline-derived CDR1 and CDR2 are PRHDT and FYEKMQ (reference sequence). This CDR3 is 15 amino acids long. The CDR3 nucleotides are TGTGCCAGCAGCTTTGGGCGCAACTCCTACAATGAGCAGTTCTTC. It encodes CASSFGRNSYNEQFF. The whole variable domain, filled in from reference TRBV13 and TRBJ2-1, reads AAGVIQSPRHLIKEKRETATLKCYPIPRHDTVYWYQQGPGQDPQFLISFYEKMQSDKGSIPDRFSAQQFSDYHSELNMSSLELGDSALYFCASSFGRNSYNEQFFGPGTRLTVL.

This chain joins TRBV4-2 and TRBJ2-5; 11 nucleotides match TRBD2. The CDR3 is 18 amino acids. The junction had 11 bases not matched to a gene; V was cut back by 0 bases and J by 5 bases. CDR1 and CDR2 (germline): LGHNA, YNFKEQ. CDR3 bases: TGTGCCAGCAGCCAAGATTCCGATAGCGGGGGGGCCGATGAGACCCAGTACTTC. This encodes CASSQDSDSGGADETQYF.

The rearrangement links TRBV27 to TRBJ2-5; D uncertain. V was cut by 3 bases and J by 4 bases, with 3 bases left in between. Germline assignment: CDR1 MNHEY and CDR2 SMNVEV (reference sequence). The CDR3 has 11 residues. The CDR3 protein is CASSFRETQYF. The DNA of the CDR3 is TGTGCCAGCAGTTTTAGAGAGACCCAGTACTTC.

The J gene is TRBJ1-2, the V gene TRBV28; 9 bases are shared with TRBD1. The CDR3 is made up of 13 amino acids. The trim removed 5 bases at V and 8 bases at J, leaving 6 bases unmatched. Germline V gives CDR1 MDHEN, CDR2 SYDVKM. The CDR3 is CASSGGTGTGYTF. As DNA, the CDR3 is TGTGCCAGCAGTGGAGGGACAGGGACCGGCTACACCTTC.

Only a few counts were recorded for this clone. The chain has TRBV4-1 and TRBJ1-1; unclear D gene. Deletions cut 8 bases from V and 2 bases from J, with 12 bases between. This CDR3 region has 13 residues. Germline V lookup: CDR1 MGHRA, CDR2 YSYEKL. The CDR3 reads CASRLGVNTEAFF. For the CDR3, the DNA is TGCGCCAGCCGCCTCGGGGTTAACACTGAAGCTTTCTTT.

The chain couples TRBV5-4 to TRBJ1-1; D is ambiguous. CDR3 length: 12 amino acids. The germline V gene encodes CDR1 SGHNT and CDR2 YYREEE (reference sequence). V dropped 4 bases and J dropped 4 bases, with 8 bases sitting between them. The CDR3 protein is CASSPRGTEAFF. CDR3 nucleotide sequence: TGTGCCAGCAGCCCTCGCGGCACTGAAGCTTTCTTT.

CDR3 in DNA: TGTGCCAGCTCACCTACGGGACAGGGGTTTCAAGAGACCCAGTACTTC. Translating it yields CASSPTGQGFQETQYF. The chain uses TRBV18 and TRBJ2-5; 10 nucleotides agree with TRBD1. The CDR3 covers 16 residues. CDR1 and CDR2 (germline): KGHSH, LQKENI. The trim removed 3 bases at V and 2 bases at J, leaving 6 bases unmatched.

The chain links TRBV5-4 to TRBJ2-3, with D uncertain. Trimming stripped 0 bases from V and 7 bases from J, with 12 bases between. CDR1 is SGHNT and CDR2 is YYREEE in the germline V gene (reference sequence). The CDR3 covers 14 residues. The CDR3 nucleotides are TGTGCCAGCAGCTTGGCCAAAATAGCTAATACGCAGTATTTT. It yields the protein CASSLAKIANTQYF.

This clone was counted between two and nine times. The V call is TRBV2, the J call TRBJ2-7; 11 positions match TRBD2. The CDR3 has 16 amino acids. Trimming removed 6 bases from V and 3 bases from J; junction bases left unmatched: 10. Germline V gives CDR1 SNHLY, CDR2 FYNNEI. The CDR3 bases are TGTGCCAGCAGGGGCTTCACTAGCGGGGGCAACTACGAGCAGTACTTC. This codes for CASRGFTSGGNYEQYF.

The CDR3 here is CASSLGLAIPEQYF. The DNA for the CDR3 is TGTGCCAGCAGCCTTGGACTAGCTATCCCCGAGCAGTACTTC. V is TRBV5-6 and J is TRBJ2-5; 8 bases are a match to TRBD2. The J call may not be correct, given that the DNA end is closer to TRBJ2-7. Germline CDR1 SGHDT, CDR2 YYEEEE. The CDR3 is 14 residues long.

The chain is built from TRBV20-1 and TRBJ2-7; D remains unclear. The CDR3 loop spans 10 amino acids. The germline V gene encodes CDR1 DFQATT and CDR2 SNEGSKA (reference sequence). The germline V and J ends were trimmed by 3 bases and 6 bases, with 6 bases remaining between them. As DNA, the CDR3 is TGCAGTGCTAGGTTCCTCGAGCAGTACTTC. Its protein product is CSARFLEQYF.

This chain links TRBV19 with TRBJ2-5; 12 nucleotides line up with TRBD1. The J segment lost 1 base and the V segment lost 4 bases, leaving 4 bases of the junction unmatched. This CDR3 is built from 16 residues. In germline, CDR1 is LNHDA, CDR2 SQIVND (reference sequence). The CDR3 coding sequence is TGTGCCAGTAGTAGGGGACAGGGGGCCTTCCAAGAGACCCAGTACTTC. Translating it yields CASSRGQGAFQETQYF.

The rearrangement links TRBV4-1 to TRBJ1-2, with D perhaps TRBD1 (5 bases). Trimming cost V 1 base and J 8 bases, with 20 bases left between them. CDR3 length: 16 residues. Germline assignment: CDR1 MGHRA and CDR2 YSYEKL. The CDR3 DNA is TGCGCCAGCAGCCAAGTCGCTTCCAGGGTGAATCTAGGCTACACCTTC. As protein: CASSQVASRVNLGYTF.

The rearrangement uses TRBV7-2 and TRBJ2-3, with a possible D match to TRBD2 (5 bases). Per the germline V gene, CDR1 is SGHTA and CDR2 is FQGNSA. The V gene lost 3 bases and the J gene lost 0 bases, with 13 bases spanning the gap. This CDR3 has 16 residues. The CDR3 DNA follows: TGTGCCAGCAGCTTCTTATCGGGGTCTAGCACAGATACGCAGTATTTT. Its translation: CASSFLSGSSTDTQYF.

This rearrangement joins TRBV10-2 to TRBJ1-1; 9 nucleotides align to TRBD1. With V trimmed by 7 bases and J by 4 bases, 1 base remained unmatched. CDR1 WSHSY and CDR2 SAAADI come from the germline V gene. This CDR3 region has 12 residues. The CDR3 DNA reads TGCGCCAGCACGGACAGGGGCACTGAAGCTTTCTTT. Its translation: CASTDRGTEAFF.

Only one count was recorded for this clone. The chain is built from TRBV30 and TRBJ1-4, with a possible D match to TRBD1 (5 bases). Trimming cost V 2 bases and J 7 bases, with 11 bases left between them. There are 13 residues in the CDR3. In germline, CDR1 is GTSNPN, CDR2 SVGIG (reference sequence). The CDR3 DNA is TGTGCCTGGAGTTCGCAGGGAGGTGAAAAACTGTTTTTT. It translates to CAWSSQGGEKLFF.

This clone was seen once. The rearrangement links TRBV28 to TRBJ2-7; 12 bases align to TRBD2. This CDR3 is 15 amino acids long. V lost 2 bases, J lost 4 bases, and 3 bases stayed unmatched. Germline CDR1 and CDR2: MDHEN and SYDVKM. Here the CDR3 reads CASSLGLAGSYEQYF. Here the CDR3 DNA reads TGTGCCAGCAGTTTAGGACTAGCGGGATCATACGAGCAGTACTTC.

This chain connects TRBV5-1 to TRBJ1-1; D possibly corresponds to TRBD1 (6 bases). This CDR3 region has 16 residues. V dropped 2 bases and J dropped 0 bases, with 14 bases sitting between them. Germline values: CDR1 SGHRS, CDR2 YFSETQ. CDR3 loop: CASSFVAGTMNTEAFF. In DNA form, the CDR3 reads TGCGCCAGCAGCTTCGTCGCAGGGACAATGAACACTGAAGCTTTCTTT.

There are a few counts of this clone. This sequence joins TRBV10-2 and TRBJ1-3, with no clear D. CDR1 and CDR2 (germline): WSHSY, SAAADI. V was clipped by 8 bases and J by 1 base, with 3 bases between them. The CDR3 loop spans 11 amino acids. Here the CDR3 DNA reads TGCGCCAGCCTTTCTGGAAACACCATATATTTT. Translation: CASLSGNTIYF.

This clone has just a few counts. The genes are TRBV27 and TRBJ2-3; D unresolved. CDR1 is MNHEY and CDR2 is SMNVEV in the germline V gene (reference sequence). The CDR3 covers 14 residues. V was trimmed by 2 bases and J by 0 bases, leaving 6 bases between them. CDR3 sequence (DNA): TGTGCCAGCAGTTTACTAGGAAGCACAGATACGCAGTATTTT. Encoded protein: CASSLLGSTDTQYF.

The chain couples TRBV5-1 to TRBJ2-1, with 13 bases fitting TRBD2. The V gene end was trimmed by 4 bases and the J gene end by 10 bases; junction bases not matched to a gene: 8. The CDR3 consists of 15 residues. CDR1 is SGHRS, CDR2 YFSETQ, per germline. The CDR3 nucleotides read TGCGCCAGCAGCATCGCTCCGGGACTAGCGGGAGAGCAGTTCTTC. Translated: CASSIAPGLAGEQFF.

The J gene is TRBJ2-1, the V gene TRBV9; 12 nucleotides line up with TRBD2. The CDR3 loop spans 20 amino acids. Unmatched junction bases numbered 14, after V lost 0 bases and J lost 4 bases. CDR1 and CDR2 (germline): SGDLS, YYNGEE. As DNA, the CDR3 is TGTGCCAGCAGCGTAGAGGGACGGGGACTAGCGGGCCTCTCATACAATGAGCAGTTCTTC. It encodes CASSVEGRGLAGLSYNEQFF.